This TCR beta chain was recovered during a study of blood T cell repertoires in COVID-19. Germline V lookup: CDR1 SQVTM, CDR2 ANQGSEA. V was cut by 7 bases and J by 10 bases, with 16 bases left in between. The CDR3 spans 11 residues. The table came from immunoSEQ multiplex PCR; TCRdb's copy has only in-frame clones and leaves some out. In the table there are about 280,000 clones, approximately 81% of which are singletons. The sample was PBMCs or T cells enriched from blood (not recorded which). The chain combines TRBV29-1 with TRBJ1-1; D is unclear. This receptor was identified in a woman aged 50 to 65 who had recovered from COVID-19. The CDR3 DNA reads as TGCAGCGCAGAAACACCCCGAGGAGCTTTCTTT. As protein: CSAETPRGAFF.